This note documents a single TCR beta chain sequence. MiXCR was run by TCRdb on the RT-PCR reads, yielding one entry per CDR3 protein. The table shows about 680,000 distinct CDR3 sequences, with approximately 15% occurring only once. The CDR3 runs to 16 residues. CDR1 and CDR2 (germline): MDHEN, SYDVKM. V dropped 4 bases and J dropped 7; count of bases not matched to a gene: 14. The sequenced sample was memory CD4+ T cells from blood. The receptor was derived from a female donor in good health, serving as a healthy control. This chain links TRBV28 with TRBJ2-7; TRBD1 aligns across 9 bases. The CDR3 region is CASSSPSGQGKREQYF. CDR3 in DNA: TGTGCCAGCAGTTCCCCGTCGGGACAGGGAAAGCGAGAGCAGTACTTC.